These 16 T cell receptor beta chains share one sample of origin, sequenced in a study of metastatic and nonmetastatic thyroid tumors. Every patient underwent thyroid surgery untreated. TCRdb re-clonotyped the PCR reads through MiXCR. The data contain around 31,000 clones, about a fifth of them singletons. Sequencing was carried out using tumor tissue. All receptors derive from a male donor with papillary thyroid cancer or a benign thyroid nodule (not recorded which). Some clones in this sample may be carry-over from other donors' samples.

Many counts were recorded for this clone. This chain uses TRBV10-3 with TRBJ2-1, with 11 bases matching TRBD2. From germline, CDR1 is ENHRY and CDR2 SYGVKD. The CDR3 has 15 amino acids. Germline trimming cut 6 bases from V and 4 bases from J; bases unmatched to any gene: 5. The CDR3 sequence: CAISDTSGSYNEQFF. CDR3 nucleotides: TGTGCCATCAGCGATACTAGCGGGAGTTACAATGAGCAGTTCTTC.

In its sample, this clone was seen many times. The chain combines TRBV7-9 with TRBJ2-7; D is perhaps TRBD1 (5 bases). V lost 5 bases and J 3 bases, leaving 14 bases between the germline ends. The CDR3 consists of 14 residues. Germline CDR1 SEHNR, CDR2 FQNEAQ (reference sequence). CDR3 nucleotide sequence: TGTGCCAGCAGCGCAGGGATGGGCCTCTACGAGCAGTACTTC. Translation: CASSAGMGLYEQYF.

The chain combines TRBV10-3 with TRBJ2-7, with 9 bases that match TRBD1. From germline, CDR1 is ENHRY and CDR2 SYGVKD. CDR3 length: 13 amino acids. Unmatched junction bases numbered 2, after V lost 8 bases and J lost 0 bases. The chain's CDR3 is CAIRDRASYEQYF. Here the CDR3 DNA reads TGTGCCATCCGGGACAGGGCCTCCTACGAGCAGTACTTC.

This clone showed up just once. CDR3 region: CASGYSPSNEQFF. The CDR3 region has the DNA TGTGCCAGCGGATACAGTCCCTCCAATGAGCAGTTCTTC. The chain links TRBV3-1 to TRBJ2-1; D unresolved. The CDR3 totals 13 residues. Germline V CDR1 and CDR2: LGHDT, YNNKEL (reference sequence). The V and J ends lost 8 bases and 6 bases respectively, with 14 bases between them.

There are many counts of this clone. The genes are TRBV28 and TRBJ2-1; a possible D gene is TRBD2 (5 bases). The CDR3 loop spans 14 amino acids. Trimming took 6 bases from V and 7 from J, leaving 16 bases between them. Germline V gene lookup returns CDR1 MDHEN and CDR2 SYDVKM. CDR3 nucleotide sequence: TGTGCCAGCAGCGAACCGAGCGGACTGAATGAGCAGTTCTTC. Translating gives CASSEPSGLNEQFF. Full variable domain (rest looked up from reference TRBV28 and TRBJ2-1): DVKVTQSSRYLVKRTGEKVFLECVQDMDHENMFWYRQDPGLGLRLIYFSYDVKMKEKGDIPEGYSVSREKKERFSLILESASTNQTSMYLCASSEPSGLNEQFFGPGTRLTVL.

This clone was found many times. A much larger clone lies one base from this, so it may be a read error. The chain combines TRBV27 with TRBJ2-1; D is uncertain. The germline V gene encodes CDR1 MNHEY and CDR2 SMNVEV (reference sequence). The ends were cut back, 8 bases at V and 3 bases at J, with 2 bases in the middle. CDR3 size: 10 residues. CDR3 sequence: CASVYNEQFF. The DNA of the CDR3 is TGTGCCAGCGTCTACAATGAGCAGTTCTTC.

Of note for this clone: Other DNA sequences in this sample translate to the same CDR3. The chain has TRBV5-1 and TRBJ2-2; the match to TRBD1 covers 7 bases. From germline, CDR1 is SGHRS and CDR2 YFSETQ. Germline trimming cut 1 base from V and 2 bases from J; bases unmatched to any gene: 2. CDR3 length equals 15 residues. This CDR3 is CASSLRGPNTGELFF. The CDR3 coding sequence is TGCGCCAGCAGCTTGAGGGGGCCTAACACCGGGGAGCTGTTTTTT.

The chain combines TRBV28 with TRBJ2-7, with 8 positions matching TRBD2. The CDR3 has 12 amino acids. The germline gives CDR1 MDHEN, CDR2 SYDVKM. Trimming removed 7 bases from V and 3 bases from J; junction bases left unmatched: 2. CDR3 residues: CASNLAGYEQYF. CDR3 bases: TGTGCCAGCAACCTAGCGGGCTACGAGCAGTACTTC. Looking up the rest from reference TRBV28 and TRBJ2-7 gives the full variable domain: DVKVTQSSRYLVKRTGEKVFLECVQDMDHENMFWYRQDPGLGLRLIYFSYDVKMKEKGDIPEGYSVSREKKERFSLILESASTNQTSMYLCASNLAGYEQYFGPGTRLTVT.

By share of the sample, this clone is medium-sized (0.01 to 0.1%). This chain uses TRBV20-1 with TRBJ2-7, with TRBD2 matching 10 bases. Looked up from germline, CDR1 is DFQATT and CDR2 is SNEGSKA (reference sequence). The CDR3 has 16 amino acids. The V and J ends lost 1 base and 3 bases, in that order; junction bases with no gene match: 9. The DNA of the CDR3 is TGCAGTGCTAGAGCGAGACTAGCGGGTCCTATCTACGAGCAGTACTTC. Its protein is CSARARLAGPIYEQYF.

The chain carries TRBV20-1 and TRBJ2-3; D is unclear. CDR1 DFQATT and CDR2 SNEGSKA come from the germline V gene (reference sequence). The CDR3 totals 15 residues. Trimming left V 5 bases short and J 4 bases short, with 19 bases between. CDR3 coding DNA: TGCAGTGCTCCTGAGGATAACTGGCGCTCAGATACGCAGTATTTT. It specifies CSAPEDNWRSDTQYF.

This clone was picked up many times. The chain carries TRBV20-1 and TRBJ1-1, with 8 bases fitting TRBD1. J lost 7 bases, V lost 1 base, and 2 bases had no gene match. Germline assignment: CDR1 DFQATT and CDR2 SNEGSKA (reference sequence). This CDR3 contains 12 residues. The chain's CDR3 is CSARAQGVEAFF. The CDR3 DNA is TGCAGTGCTAGAGCACAGGGGGTTGAAGCTTTCTTT.

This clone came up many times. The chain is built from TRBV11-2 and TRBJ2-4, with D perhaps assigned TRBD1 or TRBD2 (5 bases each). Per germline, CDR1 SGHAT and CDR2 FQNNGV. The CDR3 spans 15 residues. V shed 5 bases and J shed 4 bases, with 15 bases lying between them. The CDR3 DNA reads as TGTGCCAGCAGCGCGCTAGGTGGGGGTAAAAACATTCAGTACTTC. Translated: CASSALGGGKNIQYF. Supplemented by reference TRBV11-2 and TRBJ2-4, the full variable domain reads EAGVAQSPRYKIIEKRQSVAFWCNPISGHATLYWYQQILGQGPKLLIQFQNNGVVDDSQLPKDRFSAERLKGVDSTLKIQPAKLEDSAVYLCASSALGGGKNIQYFGAGTRLSVL.

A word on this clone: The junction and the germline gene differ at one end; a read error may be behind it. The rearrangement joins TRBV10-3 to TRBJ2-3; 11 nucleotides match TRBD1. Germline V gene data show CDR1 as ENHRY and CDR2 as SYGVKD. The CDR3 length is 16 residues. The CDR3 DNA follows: TGTGCCATCAGTGAGTGGACAGGGGGCGCCCGGTATACGCAGTACTTT. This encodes CAISEWTGGARYTQYF.

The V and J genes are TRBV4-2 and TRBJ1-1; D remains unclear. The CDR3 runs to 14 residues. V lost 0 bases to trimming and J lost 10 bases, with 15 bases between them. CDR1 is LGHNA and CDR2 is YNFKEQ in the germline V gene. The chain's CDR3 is CASSQDGPALGAFF. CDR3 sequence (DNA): TGTGCCAGCAGCCAAGATGGACCCGCTCTGGGAGCTTTCTTT.

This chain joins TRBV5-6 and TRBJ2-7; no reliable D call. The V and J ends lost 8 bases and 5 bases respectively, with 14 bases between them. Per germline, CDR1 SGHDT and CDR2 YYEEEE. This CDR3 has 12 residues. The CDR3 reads CASSPQCHEQYF. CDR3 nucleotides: TGTGCCAGTAGCCCGCAGTGCCACGAGCAGTACTTC.

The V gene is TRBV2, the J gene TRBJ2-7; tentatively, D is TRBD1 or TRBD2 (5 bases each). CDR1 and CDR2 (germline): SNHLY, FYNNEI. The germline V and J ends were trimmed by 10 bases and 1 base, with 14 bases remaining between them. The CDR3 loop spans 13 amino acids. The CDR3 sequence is CATGDVLSYEQYF. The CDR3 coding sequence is TGTGCCACTGGGGACGTTCTATCCTACGAGCAGTACTTC.